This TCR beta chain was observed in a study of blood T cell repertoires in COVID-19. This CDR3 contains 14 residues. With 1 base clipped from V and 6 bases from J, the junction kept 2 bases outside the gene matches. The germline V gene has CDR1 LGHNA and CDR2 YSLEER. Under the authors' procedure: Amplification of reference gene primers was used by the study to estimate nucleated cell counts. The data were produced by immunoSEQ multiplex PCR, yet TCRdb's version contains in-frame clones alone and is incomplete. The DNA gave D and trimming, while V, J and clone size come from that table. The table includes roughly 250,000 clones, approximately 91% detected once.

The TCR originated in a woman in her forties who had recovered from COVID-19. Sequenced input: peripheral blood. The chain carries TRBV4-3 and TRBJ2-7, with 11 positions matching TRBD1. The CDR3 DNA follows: TGCGCCAGCAGCCAAGTGGGGACAGGGGGCGAGCAGTACTTC. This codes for CASSQVGTGGEQYF.